Following are 23 T cell receptor beta chains from one sample sequenced in a study of T cell repertoires in cytomegalovirus infection. TCRdb itself ran the reads through MiXCR, one entry per CDR3 protein. The sample holds fewer than 550,000 distinct CDR3 sequences; roughly 31% are singletons and the top ten take approximately 15%. The sequenced sample was PBMCs. These receptors were obtained from a human donor in good health (CMV status not recorded). Some clones in this sample may be carry-over from other donors' samples.

The chain carries TRBV2 and TRBJ1-2, with TRBD1 as a possible D gene (5 bases). V lost 7 bases and J 3 bases, leaving 21 bases between the germline ends. Germline CDR1 and CDR2: SNHLY and FYNNEI. The CDR3 totals 16 residues. The CDR3 spells CASTLGGWGSHYGYTF. The CDR3 coding sequence is TGTGCCAGCACCCTGGGGGGATGGGGTTCGCACTATGGCTACACCTTC. Based on the CDR3 plus reference TRBV2 and TRBJ1-2, the full variable domain is EPEVTQTPSHQVTQMGQEVILRCVPISNHLYFYWYRQILGQKVEFLVSFYNNEISEKSEIFDDQFSVERPDGSNFTLKIRSTKLEDSAMYFCASTLGGWGSHYGYTFGSGTRLTVV.

V gene TRBV7-8 combines with J gene TRBJ2-3, with TRBD2 matching 15 bases. The CDR3 totals 19 residues. CDR1 is SGHVS, CDR2 FQNEAQ, per germline. With 5 bases clipped from V and 0 bases from J, the junction kept 9 bases outside the gene matches. CDR3 protein: CASSRPSGLAGGSTDTQYF. CDR3 nucleotides: TGTGCCAGCAGCCGACCTTCGGGACTAGCGGGGGGAAGCACAGATACGCAGTATTTT.

This clonotype has a count of ten or more. J is TRBJ1-2 and V is TRBV7-2; 7 positions match TRBD1. Germline CDR1 SGHTA, CDR2 FQGNSA. V shed 5 bases, J shed 8 bases, and the junction held 8 bases outside the gene matches. This CDR3 spans 13 amino acids. The CDR3 loop reads CASSRTGPEGYTF. CDR3 nucleotides: TGTGCCAGCAGCAGGACAGGTCCGGAAGGCTACACCTTC.

Concerning this clonotype: Given a much more abundant clone one base away, this may be a read error. The V gene is TRBV7-2, the J gene TRBJ2-6, with TRBD1 matching 8 bases. CDR1 is SGHTA and CDR2 is FQGNSA in the germline V gene. The CDR3 is 18 amino acids. CDR3 bases: TGTGCCAGCAGCGCTTACGGACAGGGATGGTATGGGGCCAACGTCCTGAATTTC. It codes for CASSAYGQGWYGANVLNF. The variable domain in full, completed from reference TRBV7-2 and TRBJ2-6, reads GAGVSQSPSNKVTEKGKDVELRCDPISGHTALYWYRQSLGQGLEFLIYFQGNSAPDKSGLPSDRFSAERTGGSVSTLTIQRTQQEDSAVYLCASSAYGQGWYGANVLNFGAGSRLTVL.

The chain carries TRBV11-1 and TRBJ1-2; 9 bases map to TRBD1. Trimming at V came to 3 bases and at J to 8 bases, leaving 10 bases not matched to a gene. The CDR3 loop spans 15 amino acids. Germline V gene lookup returns CDR1 SGHAT and CDR2 FQDESV (reference sequence). This chain's CDR3 is CASSLGQGSVSGYTF. The CDR3 DNA reads TGTGCCAGCAGCTTGGGACAGGGATCCGTAAGCGGCTACACCTTC.

In the case of this clonotype: The conserved phenylalanine or tryptophan normally closing the CDR3 is absent here, so this likely arose from a read error. CDR3 sequence (DNA): TGTGCCAGCAGCCCTAGCGGGGGGACAAAAGAGACCCAGTACTTA. Translation gives CASSPSGGTKETQYL. The rearrangement uses TRBV7-2 and TRBJ2-5; 11 positions match TRBD2. Trimming removed 5 bases from V and 3 bases from J; junction bases left unmatched: 5. CDR3 length: 15 residues. Germline V gene data show CDR1 as SGHTA and CDR2 as FQGNSA.

The gene calls are TRBV4-2 and TRBJ2-1; weak D call: TRBD1 (5 bases). V was clipped by 4 bases and J by 9 bases, with 19 bases between them. This CDR3 region has 15 residues. Germline loops: CDR1 LGHNA, CDR2 YNFKEQ. For the CDR3, the DNA is TGTGCCAGCAGCCCTCGGACAAGTACGATAGGTGAGCAGTTCTTC. This sequence encodes CASSPRTSTIGEQFF.

This clonotype has at least ten counts. The rearrangement links TRBV7-2 to TRBJ2-5; D is ambiguous. V was clipped by 5 bases and J by 2 bases, with 9 bases between them. Germline V gene data show CDR1 as SGHTA and CDR2 as FQGNSA. The CDR3 sequence is 13 residues long. CDR3 residues: CASSRHLQETQYF. Here the CDR3 DNA reads TGTGCCAGCAGCCGTCACCTTCAAGAGACCCAGTACTTC.

This clonotype was seen only a few times. The CDR3 nucleotides are TGTGCCAGCAGCTCACTCGACTCAGATGGCCCCTACGAGCAGTACTTC. Its translation: CASSSLDSDGPYEQYF. The rearrangement links TRBV5-4 to TRBJ2-7; D remains ambiguous. V lost 3 bases and J 2 bases, leaving 18 bases between the germline ends. Germline loops: CDR1 SGHNT, CDR2 YYREEE (reference sequence). The CDR3 is 16 amino acids.

This clonotype was detected a few times. The chain couples TRBV5-1 to TRBJ1-2; D perhaps matches TRBD1 (6 bases). CDR1 SGHRS and CDR2 YFSETQ come from the germline V gene. Trimming pared 2 bases from V and 5 bases from J, leaving 13 bases between. This CDR3 is built from 14 residues. The CDR3 sequence: CASSFEGEDYGYTF. In DNA form, the CDR3 reads TGCGCCAGCAGCTTTGAGGGGGAGGATTATGGCTACACCTTC. Supplemented by reference TRBV5-1 and TRBJ1-2, the full variable domain reads KAGVTQTPRYLIKTRGQQVTLSCSPISGHRSVSWYQQTPGQGLQFLFEYFSETQRNKGNFPGRFSGRQFSNSRSEMNVSTLELGDSALYLCASSFEGEDYGYTFGSGTRLTVV.

This chain connects TRBV27 to TRBJ1-1; the D is unclear. The CDR3 has 14 residues. Trimming took 0 bases from V and 11 from J, leaving 16 bases between them. Germline CDR1 is MNHEY and CDR2 is SMNVEV (reference sequence). This CDR3 reads CASSLSRVAREAFF. CDR3 nucleotides: TGTGCCAGCAGTTTATCCCGAGTTGCGCGGGAGGCTTTCTTT.

A word on this clonotype: A much larger clone is a single base away; this may be a read error. DNA of the CDR3: TGTGCCACCAGCATCCGGACTAGCGGGGGGCCGACCGGGGAGCTGTTTTTT. Translation: CATSIRTSGGPTGELFF. V gene TRBV7-2 combines with J gene TRBJ2-2; 14 nucleotides align to TRBD2. The CDR3 loop spans 17 amino acids. Germline CDR1 SGHTA, CDR2 FQGNSA.

The chain combines TRBV6-1 with TRBJ1-5, with a weak D call TRBD1 (5 bases). Per germline, CDR1 MNHNS and CDR2 SASEGT. This CDR3 is 19 amino acids long. Trimming removed 2 bases from V and 0 bases from J, with 20 bases in between. This CDR3 is CASSERQGPSIYSNQPQHF. The CDR3 DNA sequence: TGTGCCAGCAGTGAACGGCAGGGACCTTCAATTTATAGCAATCAGCCCCAGCATTTT.

This chain uses TRBV7-9 with TRBJ2-2, with a weak D call TRBD2 (5 bases). CDR3 length: 14 amino acids. The germline CDR1 and CDR2 sequences are SEHNR and FQNEAQ (reference sequence). V lost 3 bases to trimming and J lost 8 bases, with 13 bases between them. The CDR3 loop reads CASSFERTGGELFF. CDR3 nucleotide sequence: TGTGCCAGCAGCTTCGAGCGGACGGGTGGGGAGCTGTTTTTT. The entire variable domain, with the rest obtained from reference TRBV7-9 and TRBJ2-2, is as follows: DTGVSQNPRHKITKRGQNVTFRCDPISEHNRLYWYRQTLGQGPEFLTYFQNEAQLEKSRLLSDRFSAERPKGSFSTLEIQRTEQGDSAMYLCASSFERTGGELFFGEGSRLTVL.

This clonotype was counted ten times or more. The chain links TRBV6-1 to TRBJ1-5, with TRBD1 identical over 9 bases. The V gene's germline CDR1 is MNHNS and CDR2 SASEGT. The CDR3 consists of 16 residues. Trimming cost V 5 bases and J 6 bases; bases outside gene matches: 11. CDR3 DNA: TGTGCCAGCAGTCCCGGACAGGGGAGGAAAAGTCAGCCCCAGCATTTT. Translation: CASSPGQGRKSQPQHF.

The chain is built from TRBV20-1 and TRBJ2-5, with D unresolved. Trimming took off 5 bases at V and 4 bases at J, with 11 bases between the two ends. Germline V CDR1 and CDR2: DFQATT, SNEGSKA (reference sequence). CDR3 length: 12 amino acids. The CDR3 reads CSARKGLETQYF. CDR3 sequence (DNA): TGCAGTGCTCGAAAGGGATTAGAGACCCAGTACTTC.

This clonotype has a count of ten or more. The rearrangement links TRBV5-1 to TRBJ1-5, with D possibly matching TRBD1 (6 bases). The V end was cut by 3 bases, the J end by 5 bases, with 9 bases between. Germline values: CDR1 SGHRS, CDR2 YFSETQ. The CDR3 extends over 13 amino acids. CDR3 in DNA: TGCGCCAGCAGCTCGGAGGGGGATCAGCCCCAGCATTTT. It translates to CASSSEGDQPQHF. Full variable domain (rest looked up from reference TRBV5-1 and TRBJ1-5): KAGVTQTPRYLIKTRGQQVTLSCSPISGHRSVSWYQQTPGQGLQFLFEYFSETQRNKGNFPGRFSGRQFSNSRSEMNVSTLELGDSALYLCASSSEGDQPQHFGDGTRLSIL.

This clonotype came up once. This chain uses TRBV6-2 or TRBV6-3 with TRBJ1-5; tentatively, D is TRBD1 (6 bases). The germline V gene encodes CDR1 MNHEY and CDR2 SVGEGT. The V end lost 8 bases, the J end lost 4 bases, and 18 bases lay between the germline ends. The CDR3 is 15 residues long. CDR3: CASGFTDRMNQPQHF. The CDR3 nucleotides are TGTGCCAGCGGTTTTACAGACAGGATGAATCAGCCCCAGCATTTT.

Points on this clonotype: Given a much more abundant clone one base away, this may be a read error. The chain combines TRBV7-8 with TRBJ1-1; D remains unclear. This CDR3 is built from 17 residues. Germline loops: CDR1 SGHVS, CDR2 FQNEAQ. DNA for the CDR3: TGTGCCAGCAGCCAAGACGGCGCTGGGGTGGTGAACACTGACGCTTTCTTT. This encodes CASSQDGAGVVNTDAFF.

A few counts support this clonotype. The CDR3 here is CASRIPGQARRPNSPLHF. CDR3 DNA sequence: TGTGCCAGCAGAATCCCCGGACAGGCAAGACGACCTAATTCACCCCTCCACTTT. The gene calls are TRBV28 and TRBJ1-6; TRBD1 matches 7 bases. CDR1 and CDR2 from the germline V gene are MDHEN and SYDVKM. J gave up 6 bases and V 6 bases, and 17 bases lay outside the gene matches. The CDR3 length is 18 residues.

The chain carries TRBV5-6 and TRBJ2-1; D gene ambiguous. Trimming pared 4 bases from V and 0 bases from J, leaving 11 bases between. The CDR3 is made up of 15 amino acids. The germline gives CDR1 SGHDT, CDR2 YYEEEE. The CDR3 reads CASSPYKSSYNEQFF. The CDR3 DNA is TGTGCCAGCAGCCCTTACAAGAGCTCCTACAATGAGCAGTTCTTC.

This clonotype showed up many times. This rearrangement joins TRBV12-3 or TRBV12-4 to TRBJ1-1, with unresolved D. The V and J ends lost 3 bases and 6 bases respectively, with 8 bases between them. The CDR3 spans 12 residues. The CDR3 is CASSFLRAEAFF. The DNA of the CDR3 is TGTGCCAGCAGTTTTTTACGCGCTGAAGCTTTCTTT.

CDR3 loop: CATSRETGQQYF. The CDR3 DNA reads as TGTGCCACCAGCAGAGAAACAGGACAGCAGTATTTT. The chain uses TRBV15 and TRBJ2-3; D possibly corresponds to TRBD1 (5 bases). CDR1 and CDR2 (germline): LNHNV, YYDKDF (reference sequence). Trimming took 0 bases from V and 11 from J, leaving 9 bases between them. The CDR3 has 12 residues.